The subject of this entry is one T cell receptor (beta chain). The data were taken from a study of beta chain features in type 1 diabetes. The V and J ends lost 0 bases and 5 bases, in that order; junction bases with no gene match: 3. Per germline, CDR1 SGHAT and CDR2 FQNNGV. The CDR3 runs to 15 residues. Naive, central memory, regulatory and stem cell-like memory cells within the CD4+ compartment were sorted using CD45RO/CCR7/CD25/CD127/CD95/CD27. Reverse transcribing all isolated RNA meant expressed TCRB transcripts were sequenced. Profiled with immunoSEQ multiplex PCR; TCRdb holds only in-frame clones, not every one. The sample lists 360,000 or so clones; about 20% were seen once.

This sequence joins TRBV11-2 and TRBJ2-1; 8 nucleotides align to TRBD2. The receptor comes from a woman under 30 in good health. Sequenced sample: naive CD4+ T cells from blood. CDR3 in DNA: TGTGCCAGCAGCTTAGATCCACTAGCGGACAATGAGCAGTTCTTC. Protein product: CASSLDPLADNEQFF.